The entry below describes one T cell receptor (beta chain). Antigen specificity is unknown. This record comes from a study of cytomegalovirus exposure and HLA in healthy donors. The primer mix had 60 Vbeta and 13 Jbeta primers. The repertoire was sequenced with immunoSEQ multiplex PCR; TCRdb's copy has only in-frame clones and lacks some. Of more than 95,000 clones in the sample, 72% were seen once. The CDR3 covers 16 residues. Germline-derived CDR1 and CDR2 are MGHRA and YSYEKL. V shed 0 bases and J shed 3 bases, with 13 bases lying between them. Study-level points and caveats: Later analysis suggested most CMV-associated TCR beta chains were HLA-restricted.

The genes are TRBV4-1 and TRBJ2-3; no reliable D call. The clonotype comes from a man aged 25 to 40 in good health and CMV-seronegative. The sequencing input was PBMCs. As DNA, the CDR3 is TGCGCCAGCAGCCAAGAATTGATAATACGGACAGATACGCAGTATTTT. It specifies CASSQELIIRTDTQYF.